This section outlines one T cell receptor (beta chain) sequence together with its context. Its antigen is unidentified. Germline lookup yields CDR1 MNHEY and CDR2 SVGAGI. This CDR3 has 16 amino acids. Trimming removed 0 bases from V and 5 bases from J, with 11 bases in between. TCRdb fed the RT-PCR reads into MiXCR, producing one record per CDR3 protein. The table has around 520,000 distinct CDR3 sequences, around 11% seen once. This entry is derived from a study of response to subunit inactivated influenza vaccine. General study points: The study's authors posited that every seasonal influenza vaccination enlists few new T cells.

The origin of this receptor is a man in his fifties or sixties who received an inactivated influenza vaccine. The V and J genes are TRBV6-5 and TRBJ2-6, with D unresolved. The source was PBMCs from blood, collected on the day of vaccination. CDR3 loop: CASSYSVIERANVLTF. The CDR3, as DNA: TGTGCCAGCAGTTACTCGGTGATAGAGAGGGCCAACGTCCTGACTTTC.